The present entry profiles one TCR beta chain with its context. What it binds is not known. This entry comes from a study of T cell responses to AZD1222 COVID-19 vaccine. Study results and limitations: Most donors were white British, females outnumbered males, and clonal diversity was possibly underestimated. Two AZD1222 administrations were followed by greater Spike-specific TCR breadth and depth.

CDR3 size: 13 residues. The V end lost 0 bases, the J end lost 2 bases, and 4 bases lay between the germline ends. CDR1 is MNHEY, CDR2 SMNVEV, per germline (reference sequence). Libraries were prepared by immunoSEQ multiplex PCR; TCRdb keeps only in-frame clonotypes and omits some of them. Found here are roughly 200,000 clones, more than 80% of them singletons; the top ten hold about 3.5%. This sample comprised peripheral blood, obtained 28 days after the second dose of the MenACWY control vaccine. The origin of this receptor is an adult who received the MenACWY meningococcal vaccine as a control. The chain employs TRBV27 and TRBJ1-2, with D hard to call. CDR3 loop: CASSLSVNYGYTF. CDR3 DNA: TGTGCCAGCAGTTTATCAGTCAACTATGGCTACACCTTC.